This T cell receptor (beta chain) was recorded in a study of T-cell reconstitution after alpha-beta-depleted transplantation in children. General study findings and limits: T cells produced anew were the main source of T-cell counts and diversity one year after transplant. Diversity of TCRbeta at day 60 was high in some patients, arising from surviving recipient T cells and thymic progenitors.

Unique molecular identifiers tagged the TCRbeta library. TCRdb reprocessed the PCR reads via MiXCR and lists one record per CDR3 protein. Of 40,000 to 55,000 distinct CDR3 sequences detected, approximately 6% appear once; the ten largest clones hold more than 30%. Concerning this clonotype itself: Its antigen remains unidentified.

The CDR3 runs to 16 residues. V lost 4 bases and J lost 2; bases outside the gene matches: 7. The germline gives CDR1 LNHDA, CDR2 SQIVND (reference sequence). This receptor was obtained from a female patient aged 2-9 years who had a stem cell transplant for aplastic anemia, so the T cells may come from the graft donor. Source: PBMCs, mostly from graft donor cells, taken 60 days after TCRalphabeta/CD19-depleted stem cell transplant. The chain is built from TRBV19 and TRBJ2-7; TRBD2 agrees at 11 bases. The CDR3 nucleotides are TGTGCCAGTAGTACCGTTGGACTAGCGGGCCCCTACGAGCAGTACTTC. This translates into CASSTVGLAGPYEQYF.